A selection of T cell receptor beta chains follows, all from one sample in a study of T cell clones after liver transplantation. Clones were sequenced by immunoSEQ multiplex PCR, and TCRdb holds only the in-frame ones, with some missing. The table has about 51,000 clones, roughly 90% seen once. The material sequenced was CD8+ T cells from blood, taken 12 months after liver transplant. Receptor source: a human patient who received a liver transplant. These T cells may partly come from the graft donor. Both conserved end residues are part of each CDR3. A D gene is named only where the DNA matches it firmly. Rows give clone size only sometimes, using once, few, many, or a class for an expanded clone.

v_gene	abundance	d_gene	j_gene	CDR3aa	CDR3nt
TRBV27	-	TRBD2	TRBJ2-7	CASSPGEGGAYEQYF	TGTGCCAGCAGTCCCGGTGAGGGAGGGGCCTACGAGCAGTACTTC
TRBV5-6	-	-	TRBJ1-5	CASSLTHAGSNQPQHF	TGTGCCAGCAGCTTGACACACGCCGGGAGCAATCAGCCCCAGCATTTT
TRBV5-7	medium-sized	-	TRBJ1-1	CASSPPRALNTEAFF	TGTGCCAGCAGCCCCCCCCGGGCGCTGAACACTGAAGCTTTCTTT
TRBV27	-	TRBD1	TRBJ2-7	CASSFRGQPFREQYF	TGTGCCAGCAGTTTTAGGGGACAGCCATTTAGGGAGCAGTACTTC
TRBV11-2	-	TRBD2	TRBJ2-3	CASSFTSGRLISDTQYF	TGTGCCAGCAGCTTCACTAGCGGGAGGCTAATCTCAGATACGCAGTATTTT
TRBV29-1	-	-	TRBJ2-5	CSVERETQYF	TGCAGCGTTGAACGTGAGACCCAGTACTTC
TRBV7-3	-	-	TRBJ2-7	CASSPRDTSYEQYF	TGTGCCAGCAGCCCGCGGGACACCTCGTACGAGCAGTACTTC
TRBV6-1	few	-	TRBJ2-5	CASRPGTQETQYF	TGTGCCAGCAGGCCCGGGACCCAAGAGACCCAGTACTTC
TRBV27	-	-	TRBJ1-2	CASSISRDYGYTF	TGTGCCAGCAGCATTAGTCGGGACTATGGCTACACCTTC
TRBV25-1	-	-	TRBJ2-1	CASSEGTESPPGDEQFF	TGTGCCAGCAGTGAAGGGACGGAAAGCCCCCCCGGGGATGAGCAGTTCTTC
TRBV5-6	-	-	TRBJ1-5	CASSLGPAGNQPQHF	TGTGCCAGCAGCTTGGGTCCGGCGGGCAATCAGCCCCAGCATTTT
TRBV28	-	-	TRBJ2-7	CASSWTDYEQYF	TGTGCCAGCAGTTGGACCGACTACGAGCAGTACTTC
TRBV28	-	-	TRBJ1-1	CASSPRGNTEAFF	TGTGCCAGCAGTCCTCGGGGGAACACTGAAGCTTTCTTT
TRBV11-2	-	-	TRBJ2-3	CASSFGAAREDTQYF	TGTGCCAGCAGCTTTGGCGCGGCACGGGAAGATACGCAGTATTTT
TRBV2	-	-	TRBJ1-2	CASKEDRDYGYTF	TGTGCCAGCAAAGAGGACAGAGACTATGGCTACACCTTC
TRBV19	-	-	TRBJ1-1	CASSIFGVNTEAFF	TGTGCCAGTAGTATATTCGGGGTGAACACTGAAGCTTTCTTT
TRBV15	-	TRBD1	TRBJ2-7	CATSTRDRVNEQYF	TGTGCCACCAGCACCCGGGACAGGGTCAACGAGCAGTACTTC
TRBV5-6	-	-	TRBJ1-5	CASSLQGGNQPQHF	TGTGCCAGCAGCTTGCAGGGTGGCAATCAGCCCCAGCATTTT
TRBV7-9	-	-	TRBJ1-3	CASSLGWRNTIYF	TGTGCCAGCAGCTTAGGGTGGAGGAACACCATATATTTT
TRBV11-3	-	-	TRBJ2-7	CASSSVGVEQYF	TGTGCCAGCAGCTCCGTGGGGGTCGAGCAGTACTTC
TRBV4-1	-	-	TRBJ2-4	CASSQVSGVQNIQYF	TGCGCCAGCAGCCAAGTATCAGGGGTGCAAAACATTCAGTACTTC
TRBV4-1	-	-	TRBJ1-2	CASSQEAVTSIYGYTF	TGCGCCAGCAGCCAAGAGGCGGTAACGAGTATCTATGGCTACACCTTC
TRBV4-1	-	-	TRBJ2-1	CASSLPGNEQFF	TGCGCCAGCAGCCTCCCGGGTAATGAGCAGTTCTTC
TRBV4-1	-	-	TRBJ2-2	CASSPLGQMNTGELFF	TGCGCCAGCAGCCCCCTGGGACAAATGAACACCGGGGAGCTGTTTTTT
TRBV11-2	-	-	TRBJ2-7	CASRLVGAGSSYEQYF	TGTGCCAGCCGCTTAGTTGGGGCGGGGAGCTCCTACGAGCAGTACTTC
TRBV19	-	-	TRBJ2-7	CASSSPGEQYF	TGTGCCAGTAGTAGCCCCGGCGAGCAGTACTTC
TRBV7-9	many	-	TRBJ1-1	CASSPYQGNTEAFF	TGTGCCAGCAGCCCATATCAGGGGAACACTGAAGCTTTCTTT
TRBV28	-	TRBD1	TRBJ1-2	CASSLVGPGQGGDGYTF	TGTGCCAGCAGTTTAGTGGGTCCGGGACAGGGTGGCGACGGCTACACCTTC
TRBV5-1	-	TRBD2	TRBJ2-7	CASSLGGRASYEQYF	TGCGCCAGCAGCTTGGGCGGGAGGGCATCCTACGAGCAGTACTTC
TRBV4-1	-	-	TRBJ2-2	CASSQGLRAWVGELFF	TGCGCCAGCAGCCAAGGGTTAAGGGCGTGGGTCGGGGAGCTGTTTTTT
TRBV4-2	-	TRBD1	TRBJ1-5	CASSQDLGQGQHF	TGTGCCAGCAGCCAAGATCTGGGACAGGGACAGCATTTT
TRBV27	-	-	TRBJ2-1	CASRIGIYNEQFF	TGTGCCAGCAGGATTGGTATTTACAATGAGCAGTTCTTC
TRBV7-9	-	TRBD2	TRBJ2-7	CASSLGPGEGYEQYF	TGTGCCAGCAGCTTAGGTCCTGGGGAGGGTTACGAGCAGTACTTC
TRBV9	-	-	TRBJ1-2	CASSPRRDPNYGYTF	TGTGCCAGCAGCCCCCGGAGGGATCCTAACTATGGCTACACCTTC
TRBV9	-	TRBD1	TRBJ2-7	CASSSRTGAYEQYF	TGTGCCAGCAGCTCACGGACAGGCGCCTACGAGCAGTACTTC
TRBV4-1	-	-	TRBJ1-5	CASSQKGREQPQHF	TGCGCCAGCAGCCAAAAGGGCAGGGAACAGCCCCAGCATTTT
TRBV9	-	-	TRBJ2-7	CASSVDVGGYEQYF	TGTGCCAGCAGCGTAGATGTAGGCGGCTACGAGCAGTACTTC
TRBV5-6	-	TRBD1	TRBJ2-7	CASSSRDSPYEQYF	TGTGCCAGCAGCTCCCGGGACAGCCCCTACGAGCAGTACTTC
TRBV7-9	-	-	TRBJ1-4	CASSLVVADSGGEKLFF	TGTGCCAGCAGCTTAGTTGTAGCGGACTCCGGAGGTGAAAAACTGTTTTTT
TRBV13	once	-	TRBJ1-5	CASSLRGTNQPQHF	TGTGCCAGCAGCTTAAGAGGGACTAATCAGCCCCAGCATTTT
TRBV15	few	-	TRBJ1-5	CATSRDVSRGQPQHF	TGTGCCACCAGCAGAGATGTGTCCCGGGGTCAGCCCCAGCATTTT
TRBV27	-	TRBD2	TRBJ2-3	CASSLRAGGWQYF	TGTGCCAGCAGCCTCCGAGCGGGAGGGTGGCAGTATTTT
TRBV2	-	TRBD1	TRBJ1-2	CAGRDRGFYGYTF	TGTGCCGGACGGGACAGAGGGTTCTATGGCTACACCTTC
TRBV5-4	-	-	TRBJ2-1	CASSLGLEYNEQFF	TGTGCCAGCAGCTTGGGACTAGAATACAATGAGCAGTTCTTC
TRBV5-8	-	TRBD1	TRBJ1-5	CASSWPTGSNQPQHF	TGTGCCAGCAGCTGGCCGACAGGGAGCAATCAGCCCCAGCATTTT
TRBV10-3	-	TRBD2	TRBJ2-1	CAISDPEGLAGDYYNEQFF	TGTGCCATCAGTGACCCCGAGGGACTAGCGGGGGACTACTACAATGAGCAGTTCTTC
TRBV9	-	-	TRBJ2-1	CASSPSRDGDNEQFF	TGTGCCAGCAGCCCTAGCAGGGACGGGGACAATGAGCAGTTCTTC
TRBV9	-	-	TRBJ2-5	CASSSLGLMMETQYF	TGTGCCAGCAGCTCTCTTGGACTAATGATGGAGACCCAGTACTTC
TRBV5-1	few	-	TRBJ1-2	CASSLEGYGYTF	TGCGCCAGCAGCTTGGAAGGCTATGGCTACACCTTC
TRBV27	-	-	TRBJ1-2	CASSLGPGAGYGYTF	TGTGCCAGCAGTTTAGGCCCAGGGGCGGGCTATGGCTACACCTTC
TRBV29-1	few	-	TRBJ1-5	CSVGLSNQPQHF	TGCAGCGTCGGACTGAGCAATCAGCCCCAGCATTTT
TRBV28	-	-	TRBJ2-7	CASSFRPGGSYEQYF	TGTGCCAGCAGTTTTAGGCCGGGCGGATCCTACGAGCAGTACTTC
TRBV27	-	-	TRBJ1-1	CASSLGAEAFF	TGTGCCAGCAGTTTAGGAGCTGAAGCTTTCTTT
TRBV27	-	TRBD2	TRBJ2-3	CASSTGLGYTDTQYF	TGTGCCAGCAGTACGGGACTAGGATACACAGATACGCAGTATTTT
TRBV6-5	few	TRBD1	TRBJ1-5	CASSSLQGAGQPQHF	TGTGCCAGCAGTTCCTTACAGGGGGCCGGTCAGCCCCAGCATTTT
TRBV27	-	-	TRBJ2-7	CASSFSSLSYEQYF	TGTGCCAGCAGTTTCTCCAGCCTCTCCTACGAGCAGTACTTC
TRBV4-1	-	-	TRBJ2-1	CASAWAHPPGSYNEQFF	TGCGCCAGCGCCTGGGCCCACCCTCCAGGCTCTTACAATGAGCAGTTCTTC